This TCR beta chain came from a study of cytomegalovirus exposure and HLA in healthy donors. Background on the study: Out of around 360 genotyped donors, about 80% belonged to the Caucasian-associated ancestry cluster.

The count of this clone is one. Its antigen is currently unknown. The PCR contained 60 Vbeta and 13 Jbeta primers. The protocol was immunoSEQ multiplex PCR, while the TCRdb copy is restricted to in-frame clones and leaves out a portion. The table lists some 130,000 clones, around three quarters of them singletons. Study findings and constraints: Reports indicated that the classifier achieved high specificity and sensitivity in diagnosing cytomegalovirus status. The number of N-insertions in an Asian-associated ancestry cluster was reportedly below the 666-donor mean in a later analysis. Later, an analysis found that common viral pathogens appeared to be linked with several of the most significant clusters.

V lost 6 bases and J 2 bases, leaving 7 bases between the germline ends. The V gene's germline CDR1 is MNHEY and CDR2 SVGAGI. The CDR3 is 12 residues long. This TCR came from a woman aged 55-69 years in good health and CMV-seropositive. The chain employs TRBV6-5 and TRBJ1-1, with D uncertain. Sequencing was performed on PBMCs. CDR3 sequence reads: CASRRTNTEAFF. The DNA of the CDR3 is TGTGCCAGCAGGAGGACTAACACTGAAGCTTTCTTT.